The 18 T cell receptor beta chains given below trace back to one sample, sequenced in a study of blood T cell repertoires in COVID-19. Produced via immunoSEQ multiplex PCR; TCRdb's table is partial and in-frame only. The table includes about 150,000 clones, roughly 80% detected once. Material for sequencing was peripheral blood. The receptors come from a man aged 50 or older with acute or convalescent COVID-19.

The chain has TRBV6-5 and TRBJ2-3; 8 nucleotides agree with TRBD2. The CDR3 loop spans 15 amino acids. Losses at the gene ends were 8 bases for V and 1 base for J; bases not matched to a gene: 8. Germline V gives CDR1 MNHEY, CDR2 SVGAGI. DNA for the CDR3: TGTGCCAGCGGACGCGGGGGGTTGCGCACAGATACGCAGTATTTT. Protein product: CASGRGGLRTDTQYF.

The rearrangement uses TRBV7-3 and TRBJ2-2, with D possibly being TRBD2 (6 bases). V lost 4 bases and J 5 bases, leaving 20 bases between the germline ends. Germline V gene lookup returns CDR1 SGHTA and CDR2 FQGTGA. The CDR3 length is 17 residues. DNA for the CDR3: TGTGCCAGCAGCTCCCCACGGGACTCCATCTGGACCGGGGAGCTGTTTTTT. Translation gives CASSSPRDSIWTGELFF.

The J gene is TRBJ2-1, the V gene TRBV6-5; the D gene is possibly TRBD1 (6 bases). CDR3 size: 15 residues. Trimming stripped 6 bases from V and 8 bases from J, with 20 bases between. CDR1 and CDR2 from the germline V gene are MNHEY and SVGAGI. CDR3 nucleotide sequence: TGTGCCAGCAGACCTCTGACACAGGGAAAAGATGAGCAGTTCTTC. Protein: CASRPLTQGKDEQFF.

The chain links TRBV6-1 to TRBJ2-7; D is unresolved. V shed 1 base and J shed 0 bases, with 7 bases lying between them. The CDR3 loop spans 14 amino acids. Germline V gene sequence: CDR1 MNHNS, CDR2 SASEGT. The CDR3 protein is CASSEVRSSYEQYV. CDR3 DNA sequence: TGTGCCAGCAGTGAAGTACGGAGCTCCTACGAGCAGTACGTC.

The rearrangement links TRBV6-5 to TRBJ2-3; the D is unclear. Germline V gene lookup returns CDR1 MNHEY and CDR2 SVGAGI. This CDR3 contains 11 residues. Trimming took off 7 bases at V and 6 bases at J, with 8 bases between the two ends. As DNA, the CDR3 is TGTGCCAGCACATCCGGGGATACGCAGTATTTT. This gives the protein CASTSGDTQYF.

The CDR3 DNA reads as TGTGCCACCGACCTGCCGGGGGGAGCAGATACGCAGTATTTT. Translation: CATDLPGGADTQYF. This chain joins TRBV24-1 and TRBJ2-3, with 7 nucleotides matching TRBD2. V shed 9 bases and J 4 bases; nucleotides not matched to a gene: 9. The CDR3 sequence is 14 residues long. CDR1 and CDR2 (germline): KGHDR, SFDVKD.

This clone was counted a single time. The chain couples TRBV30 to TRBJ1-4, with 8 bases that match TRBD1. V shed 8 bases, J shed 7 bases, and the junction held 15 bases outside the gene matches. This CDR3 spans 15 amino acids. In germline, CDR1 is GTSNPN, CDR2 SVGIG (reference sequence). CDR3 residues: CAIGTGGGFGEKLFF. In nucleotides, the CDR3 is TGTGCCATCGGGACAGGTGGCGGGTTCGGTGAAAAACTGTTTTTT.

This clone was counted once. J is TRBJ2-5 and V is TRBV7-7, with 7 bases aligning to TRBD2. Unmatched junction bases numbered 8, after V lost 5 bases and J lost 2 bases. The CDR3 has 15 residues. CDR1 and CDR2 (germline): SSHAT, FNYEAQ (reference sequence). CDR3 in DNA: TGTGCCAGCAGCCCCGGACTAGACTATCAAGAGACCCAGTACTTC. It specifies CASSPGLDYQETQYF.

CDR3 sequence reads: CASSQAGGTYEQYF. In DNA form, the CDR3 reads TGCGCCAGCAGCCAGGCAGGGGGCACCTACGAGCAGTACTTC. V usage is TRBV5-1 and J usage is TRBJ2-7; 8 bases line up with TRBD1. Looked up from germline, CDR1 is SGHRS and CDR2 is YFSETQ. The CDR3 extends over 14 amino acids. V gave up 4 bases and J gave up 2 bases; unmatched junction bases: 5.

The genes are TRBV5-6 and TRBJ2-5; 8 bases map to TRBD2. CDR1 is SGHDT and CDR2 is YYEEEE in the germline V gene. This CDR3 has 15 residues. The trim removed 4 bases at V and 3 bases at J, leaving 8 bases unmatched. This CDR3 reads CASSPTGRGEETQYF. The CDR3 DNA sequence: TGTGCCAGCAGCCCGACCGGGCGGGGGGAAGAGACCCAGTACTTC.

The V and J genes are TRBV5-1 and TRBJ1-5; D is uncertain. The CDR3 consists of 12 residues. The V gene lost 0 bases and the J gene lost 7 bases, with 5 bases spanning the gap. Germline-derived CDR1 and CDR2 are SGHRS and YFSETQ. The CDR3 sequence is CASSLDGQPQHF. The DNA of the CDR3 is TGCGCCAGCAGCTTGGACGGGCAGCCCCAGCATTTT.

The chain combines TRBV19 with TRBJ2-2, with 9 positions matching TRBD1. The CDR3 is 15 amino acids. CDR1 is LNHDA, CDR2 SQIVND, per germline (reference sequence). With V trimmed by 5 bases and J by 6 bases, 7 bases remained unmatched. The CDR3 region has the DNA TGTGCCAGTAGTTACACGACAGGGGGGTCCGGGGAGCTGTTTTTT. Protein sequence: CASSYTTGGSGELFF.

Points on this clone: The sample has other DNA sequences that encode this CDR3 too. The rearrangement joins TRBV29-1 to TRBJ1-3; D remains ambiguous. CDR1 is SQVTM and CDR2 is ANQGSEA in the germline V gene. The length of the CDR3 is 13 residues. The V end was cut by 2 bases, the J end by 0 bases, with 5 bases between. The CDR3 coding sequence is TGCAGCGTTGAACGGGGCTCTGGAAACACCATATATTTT. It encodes CSVERGSGNTIYF.

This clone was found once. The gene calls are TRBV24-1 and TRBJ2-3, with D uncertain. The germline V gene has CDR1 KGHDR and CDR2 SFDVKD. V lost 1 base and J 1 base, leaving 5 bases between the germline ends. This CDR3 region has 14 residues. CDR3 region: CATSDLEGTDTQYF. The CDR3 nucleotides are TGTGCCACCAGTGATTTAGAGGGCACAGATACGCAGTATTTT.

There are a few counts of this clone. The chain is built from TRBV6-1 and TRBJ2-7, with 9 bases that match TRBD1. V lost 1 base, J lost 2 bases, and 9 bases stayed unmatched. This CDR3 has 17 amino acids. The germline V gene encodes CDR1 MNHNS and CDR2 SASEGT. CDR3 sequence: CASSEDWPGQGPYEQYF. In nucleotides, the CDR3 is TGTGCCAGCAGTGAAGATTGGCCGGGACAGGGTCCCTACGAGCAGTACTTC.

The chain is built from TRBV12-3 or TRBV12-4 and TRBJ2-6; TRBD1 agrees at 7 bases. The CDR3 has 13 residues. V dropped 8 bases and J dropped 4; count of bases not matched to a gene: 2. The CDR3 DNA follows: TGTGCCAGCGACAGGGAAGGGGCCAACGTCCTGACTTTC. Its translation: CASDREGANVLTF.

The chain's CDR3 is CASSESRADNSPLHF. CDR3 nucleotide sequence: TGTGCCAGCAGTGAGAGCAGGGCAGATAATTCACCCCTCCACTTT. The chain couples TRBV2 to TRBJ1-6; tentatively, D is TRBD1 (5 bases). V dropped 3 bases and J dropped 5 bases, with 11 bases sitting between them. CDR1 and CDR2 from the germline V gene are SNHLY and FYNNEI. This CDR3 is 15 amino acids long.

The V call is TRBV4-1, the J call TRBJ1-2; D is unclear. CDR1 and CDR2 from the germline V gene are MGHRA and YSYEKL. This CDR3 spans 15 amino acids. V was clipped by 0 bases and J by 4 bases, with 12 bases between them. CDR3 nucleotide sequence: TGCGCCAGCAGCCAAGATAGCGCTGTCCTCTATGGCTACACCTTC. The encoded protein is CASSQDSAVLYGYTF.